This T cell receptor beta chain was profiled in a study of CD8 T cells in Susac syndrome. Reverse transcription of about 0.5 to 1 ug RNA was carried out with random hexamers. Amplification of TCR beta CDR3 across 54 Vbeta and 13 Jbeta was performed with immunoSEQ multiplex PCR. One entry per CDR3 protein results from TCRdb running MiXCR on the immunoSEQ multiplex PCR reads. The sample lists approximately 300,000 distinct CDR3 sequences, 70% to 90% occurring once. The V and J ends lost 4 bases and 6 bases respectively, with 15 bases between them. CDR3 length: 14 residues. Germline-derived CDR1 and CDR2 are LGHNA and YNFKEQ. TCR beta sequences were obtained from blood CD8+ and CD4+ T cells. The multiple sclerosis controls were treatment-naive patients, and their relapsing-remitting disease was stable or active. Through negative isolation, CD4+ and CD8+ T cells were obtained, while TEMRA cells were enriched using FACS.

The gene calls are TRBV4-2 and TRBJ1-2, with D possibly TRBD1 on 6 matching bases. The sample taken for sequencing was CD8+ T cells from PBMCs. The TCR originated in a human donor with multiple sclerosis. The DNA of the CDR3 is TGTGCCAGCAGCCTAGGAGGGGGTAGGGATGGCTACACCTTC. Translating gives CASSLGGGRDGYTF.